These 22 T cell receptor beta chains were all obtained from the same sample, sequenced in a study of blood T cell repertoires in COVID-19. Assay: immunoSEQ multiplex PCR; the TCRdb copy retains only in-frame clones and omits some. Altogether some 250,000 clones are present, roughly 86% being singletons, with the ten largest covering roughly 3%. The sample was peripheral blood. The receptors originated from a woman in her 30s who had recovered from COVID-19.

This clone was detected once. The chain has TRBV27 and TRBJ1-5; perhaps TRBD1 as D (5 bases). V shed 0 bases and J shed 1 base, with 10 bases lying between them. The length of the CDR3 is 16 residues. Germline CDR1 reads MNHEY; CDR2 reads SMNVEV (reference sequence). The CDR3 region has the DNA TGTGCCAGCAGTTTATCCGGGGGTGCCAGCAATCAGCCCCAGCATTTT. It yields the protein CASSLSGGASNQPQHF.

The V and J genes are TRBV10-3 and TRBJ1-2; 10 positions agree with TRBD1. CDR3 size: 15 residues. V trimming: 2 bases; J trimming: 4 bases; junction bases outside the gene matches: 4. CDR1 is ENHRY, CDR2 SYGVKD, per germline. The CDR3 region has the DNA TGTGCCATCAGTGAGGCGACAGGGGGCGGCTATGGCTACACCTTC. Residues: CAISEATGGGYGYTF.

The V and J genes are TRBV7-2 and TRBJ2-2; TRBD2 might be the D (5 bases). CDR3 size: 15 residues. With 3 bases removed from V and 6 bases from J, the gap between germline ends came to 14 bases. Looked up from germline, CDR1 is SGHTA and CDR2 is FQGNSA. CDR3 protein: CASSFRLASAGELFF. The CDR3 bases are TGTGCCAGCAGCTTCCGGCTAGCAAGCGCCGGGGAGCTGTTTTTT. Full variable domain (rest looked up from reference TRBV7-2 and TRBJ2-2): GAGVSQSPSNKVTEKGKDVELRCDPISGHTALYWYRQSLGQGLEFLIYFQGNSAPDKSGLPSDRFSAERTGGSVSTLTIQRTQQEDSAVYLCASSFRLASAGELFFGEGSRLTVL.

The rearrangement joins TRBV2 to TRBJ1-6; a possible D gene is TRBD1 (5 bases). The CDR3 covers 14 residues. V was pared by 6 bases and J by 7 bases, with 13 bases between. Germline CDR1 SNHLY, CDR2 FYNNEI. The CDR3 spells CASSPGLPNSPLHF. CDR3 coding DNA: TGTGCCAGCAGCCCGGGACTGCCGAATTCACCCCTCCACTTT.

This chain joins TRBV6-5 and TRBJ1-4, with a possible D match to TRBD1 (5 bases). Germline CDR1 reads MNHEY; CDR2 reads SVGAGI. The CDR3 sequence is 13 residues long. V was trimmed by 7 bases and J by 4 bases, leaving 10 bases between them. CDR3 sequence reads: CASTQGLNEKLFF. Here the CDR3 DNA reads TGTGCCAGCACTCAGGGCCTTAATGAAAAACTGTTTTTT.

V gene TRBV9 combines with J gene TRBJ1-2; a possible D gene is TRBD1 (5 bases). V shed 4 bases and J shed 5 bases, with 9 bases lying between them. Germline V gene sequence: CDR1 SGDLS, CDR2 YYNGEE. This CDR3 has 12 residues. The CDR3 DNA reads as TGTGCCAGCAGCAAAGGGGTTTATGGCTACACCTTC. Protein product: CASSKGVYGYTF.

V and J are TRBV23-1 and TRBJ2-4; D ambiguous. TRBV23-1 is reported as an ORF; its role is uncertain. This CDR3 is 16 amino acids long. V was shortened by 3 bases and J by 0 bases, with 12 bases between the two germline ends. The CDR3 nucleotides read TGCGCCAGCAGTCACCAGGTCTCTTTAGCCAAAAACATTCAGTACTTC. Translated: CASSHQVSLAKNIQYF.

J is TRBJ1-1 and V is TRBV5-1, with TRBD1 as a possible D gene (5 bases). This CDR3 has 14 amino acids. The germline V and J ends were trimmed by 4 bases and 3 bases, with 13 bases remaining between them. Per germline, CDR1 SGHRS and CDR2 YFSETQ. The CDR3 reads CASSPAWGDTEAFF. CDR3 DNA: TGCGCCAGCAGCCCCGCCTGGGGGGACACTGAAGCTTTCTTT.

V usage is TRBV5-5 and J usage is TRBJ2-4, with D perhaps TRBD1 (6 bases). CDR1 is SGHKS and CDR2 is YYEKEE in the germline V gene (reference sequence). The CDR3 runs 15 residues. V was shortened by 4 bases and J by 8 bases, with 19 bases between the two germline ends. The CDR3 DNA follows: TGTGCCAGCAGCCCAGCCGGTGGTGGGGGCGACATTCAGTACTTC. Its translation: CASSPAGGGGDIQYF.

This chain uses TRBV5-1 with TRBJ1-4; D is undetermined. Germline loops: CDR1 SGHRS, CDR2 YFSETQ. The length of the CDR3 is 15 residues. With 3 bases removed from V and 0 bases from J, the gap between germline ends came to 9 bases. CDR3 nucleotides: TGCGCCAGCAGCTCGACTTTCTCAACTAATGAAAAACTGTTTTTT. Its translation is CASSSTFSTNEKLFF.

The V gene is TRBV2, the J gene TRBJ2-5, with D tentatively TRBD1 (6 bases). This CDR3 is 12 amino acids long. Germline V lookup: CDR1 SNHLY, CDR2 FYNNEI. Trimming took 1 base from V and 7 from J, leaving 7 bases between them. CDR3: CASSEDRATQYF. The DNA for the CDR3 is TGTGCCAGCAGTGAAGACAGGGCGACCCAGTACTTC. The full variable domain, its missing parts supplied by reference TRBV2 and TRBJ2-5, is EPEVTQTPSHQVTQMGQEVILRCVPISNHLYFYWYRQILGQKVEFLVSFYNNEISEKSEIFDDQFSVERPDGSNFTLKIRSTKLEDSAMYFCASSEDRATQYFGPGTRLLVL.

V gene TRBV7-9 combines with J gene TRBJ1-4; D is undetermined. Germline values: CDR1 SEHNR, CDR2 FQNEAQ (reference sequence). The CDR3 has 16 residues. The germline V and J ends were trimmed by 2 bases and 0 bases, with 10 bases remaining between them. CDR3 region: CASSLQSGTTNEKLFF. CDR3 nucleotides: TGTGCCAGCAGCTTACAGTCAGGTACAACTAATGAAAAACTGTTTTTT. The full variable domain, rest sourced from reference TRBV7-9 and TRBJ1-4, is DTGVSQNPRHKITKRGQNVTFRCDPISEHNRLYWYRQTLGQGPEFLTYFQNEAQLEKSRLLSDRFSAERPKGSFSTLEIQRTEQGDSAMYLCASSLQSGTTNEKLFFGSGTQLSVL.

The chain uses TRBV2 and TRBJ2-1, with D possibly being TRBD1 (6 bases). Germline loops: CDR1 SNHLY, CDR2 FYNNEI. V lost 4 bases, J lost 0 bases, and 10 bases lay in between. This CDR3 is 15 amino acids long. The CDR3 here is CASSAQGSSYNEQFF. Here the CDR3 DNA reads TGTGCCAGCAGTGCCCAGGGGAGCTCCTACAATGAGCAGTTCTTC.

This chain links TRBV5-1 with TRBJ2-1; possibly TRBD2 for D (7 bases). The CDR3 spans 17 residues. V was clipped by 4 bases and J by 8 bases, with 25 bases between them. Germline assignment: CDR1 SGHRS and CDR2 YFSETQ. CDR3 sequence (DNA): TGCGCCAGCAGCCCTCTCGGTAGGGGGGGGCAGTCGGATGAGCAGTTCTTC. It codes for CASSPLGRGGQSDEQFF.

The table lists this clone with a count of one. At one boundary the junction diverges from the germline segment, which might be a read error. Written as DNA, the CDR3 is TGTGCCAGTAGTATGGGAGTCTATCGCTACACCTTC. Protein: CASSMGVYRYTF. The genes are TRBV19 and TRBJ1-2; D remains unclear. Germline loops: CDR1 LNHDA, CDR2 SQIVND (reference sequence). The CDR3 is made up of 12 amino acids.

The genes are TRBV7-9 and TRBJ2-1; TRBD2 might be the D (6 bases). V lost 8 bases and J 5 bases, leaving 16 bases between the germline ends. Germline values: CDR1 SEHNR, CDR2 FQNEAQ (reference sequence). The CDR3 is made up of 14 amino acids. DNA of the CDR3: TGTGCCAGCCCATCGGTTGGAGGGGACAATGAGCAGTTCTTC. Residues: CASPSVGGDNEQFF.

This clone showed up just a few times. The rearrangement joins TRBV5-1 to TRBJ1-6; the D gene is possibly TRBD1 (6 bases). CDR1 is SGHRS and CDR2 is YFSETQ in the germline V gene. V lost 0 bases, J lost 9 bases, and 22 bases lay in between. This CDR3 has 18 amino acids. The CDR3 is CASSLEAQGLLLGSPLHF. CDR3 bases: TGCGCCAGCAGCTTGGAAGCGCAGGGGCTTCTTTTAGGTTCACCCCTCCACTTT.

The genes are TRBV2 and TRBJ2-5; weak D call: TRBD2 (6 bases). CDR1 is SNHLY, CDR2 FYNNEI, per germline. This CDR3 region has 12 residues. Trimming pared 5 bases from V and 9 bases from J, leaving 13 bases between. The CDR3, as DNA: TGTGCCAGCAGTCGGGAGTCACGGGCCCAGTACTTC. Its protein product is CASSRESRAQYF.

The chain combines TRBV5-1 with TRBJ1-1, with D perhaps TRBD1 (5 bases). Trimming shortened V by 0 bases and J by 0 bases, and 9 bases separated the two germline ends. CDR3 length equals 15 residues. From germline, CDR1 is SGHRS and CDR2 YFSETQ. CDR3 DNA sequence: TGCGCCAGCAGCTTGGGGGCAGGGTTGAACACTGAAGCTTTCTTT. Residues: CASSLGAGLNTEAFF.

The chain joins TRBV30 to TRBJ1-2; tentatively, D is TRBD1 (6 bases). V gave up 4 bases and J gave up 8 bases, with 26 bases separating them. This CDR3 is built from 16 residues. The germline CDR1 and CDR2 sequences are GTSNPN and SVGIG (reference sequence). The CDR3 reads CAWKWRAGASHSGYTF. The CDR3, as DNA: TGTGCCTGGAAATGGCGTGCGGGGGCCTCGCATAGCGGCTACACCTTC.

The chain combines TRBV5-5 with TRBJ2-2; weak D call: TRBD2 (5 bases). The CDR3 consists of 15 residues. From germline, CDR1 is SGHKS and CDR2 YYEKEE (reference sequence). Trimming stripped 2 bases from V and 1 base from J, with 9 bases between. The CDR3 is CASSFFGLNTGELFF. CDR3 bases: TGTGCCAGCAGCTTCTTCGGACTGAACACCGGGGAGCTGTTTTTT.

This clone has a single count. The gene calls are TRBV5-1 and TRBJ1-4, with a tentative D call TRBD1 (5 bases). Trimming shortened V by 3 bases and J by 2 bases, and 11 bases separated the two germline ends. This CDR3 has 15 amino acids. Germline V gene data show CDR1 as SGHRS and CDR2 as YFSETQ. The CDR3 DNA sequence: TGCGCCAGCAGCTCCGCGGGGCCCACTAATGAAAAACTGTTTTTT. Translated, it gives CASSSAGPTNEKLFF.